This TCR beta chain was sequenced in a study of beta chain features in type 1 diabetes. This clone came up a few times. Its antigen remains unidentified. cDNA synthesis used the whole RNA isolate, giving expressed TCRB sequences. Clones were sequenced by immunoSEQ multiplex PCR, and TCRdb holds only the in-frame ones, with some missing. The sample records a few hundred thousand clones, more than 15% being singletons. Study observations and caveats: The study found moderately but significantly shorter TCRB CDR3s in all four CD4+ subsets of Type 1 diabetes patients. More deletions and fewer insertions at VDJ junctions were found in patients with type 1 diabetes.

Germline assignment: CDR1 MNHEY and CDR2 SMNVEV (reference sequence). The CDR3 extends over 13 amino acids. V was cut by 2 bases and J by 4 bases, with 8 bases left in between. The chain employs TRBV27 and TRBJ2-5; D is undetermined. Material for sequencing was naive CD4+ T cells from blood. This sequence was found in a man aged 30-40 years with type 1 diabetes. In DNA, the CDR3 is TGTGCCAGCAGTTTAACTGGGCGAGAGACCCAGTACTTC. It translates to CASSLTGRETQYF.